This paragraph covers one T cell receptor (beta chain) sequence. Adults between roughly 18 and 95 years of age took part from about 24 US areas. In assigning cohorts, the study relied on participant-reported clinical history. The entry originates in a study of blood T cell repertoires in COVID-19. Across the whole study: The study drew acute and convalescent COVID-19 samples from the United States, Italy and Spain.

V lost 0 bases to trimming and J lost 4 bases; unmatched junction nucleotides: 5. Germline V CDR1 and CDR2: SGHDT, YYEEEE. This CDR3 has 16 residues. Authors' data handling: Reference gene primer amplification yielded estimated nucleated cell counts. TCRdb's copy holds only in-frame clones and misses some; the assay was immunoSEQ multiplex PCR. The V and J calls and the clone size are those of that table, but D and trimming were determined from the DNA. In the table there are 200,000 to 250,000 clones, over 75% of which are singletons. The chain joins TRBV5-6 to TRBJ2-3; 10 bases fit TRBD2. This clonotype originated in a woman aged 40 to 50 with acute COVID-19. Sequenced input: PBMCs or T cells enriched from blood (not recorded which). The CDR3 here is CASSLVAGGRADTQYF. CDR3 bases: TGTGCCAGCAGCTTGGTAGCGGGAGGTCGCGCAGATACGCAGTATTTT.